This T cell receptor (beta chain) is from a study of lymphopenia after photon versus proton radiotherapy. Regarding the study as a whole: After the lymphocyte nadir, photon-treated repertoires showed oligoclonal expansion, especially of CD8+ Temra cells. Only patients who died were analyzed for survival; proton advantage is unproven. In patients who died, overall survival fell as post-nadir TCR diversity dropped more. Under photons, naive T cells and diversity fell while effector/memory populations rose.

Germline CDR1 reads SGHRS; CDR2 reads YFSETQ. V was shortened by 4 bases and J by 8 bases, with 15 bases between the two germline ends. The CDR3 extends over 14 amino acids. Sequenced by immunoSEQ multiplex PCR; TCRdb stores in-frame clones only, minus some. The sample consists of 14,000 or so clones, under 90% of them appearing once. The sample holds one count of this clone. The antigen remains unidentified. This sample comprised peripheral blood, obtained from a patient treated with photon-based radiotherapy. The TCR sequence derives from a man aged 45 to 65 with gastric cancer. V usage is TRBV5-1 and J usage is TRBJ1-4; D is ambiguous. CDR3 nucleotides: TGCGCCAGCAGCGTACAAGTTTCCTCGGAAAAACTGTTTTTT. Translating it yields CASSVQVSSEKLFF.